The 8 T cell receptor beta chains below come from one sample, sequenced in a study of blood T cell repertoires in COVID-19. Data came from immunoSEQ multiplex PCR; TCRdb stores just in-frame clones and leaves some out. The sample comprises around 430,000 clones, around nine tenths of which are singletons, and roughly a tenth rests with the top ten. Sequenced input: PBMCs or T cells enriched from blood (not recorded which). Every receptor here comes from a woman aged 50 to 60 who had recovered from COVID-19.

This chain joins TRBV15 and TRBJ1-6; 9 nucleotides line up with TRBD1. V lost 0 bases to trimming and J lost 9 bases; unmatched junction nucleotides: 9. The CDR3 is 17 residues long. The germline V gene encodes CDR1 LNHNV and CDR2 YYDKDF (reference sequence). The CDR3 DNA follows: TGTGCCACCAGCAGAGATAAACCGGGACAGGGTGGTTCACCCCTCCACTTT. This codes for CATSRDKPGQGGSPLHF.

This chain links TRBV3-1 (or the pseudogene TRBV3-2) with TRBJ2-7; D possibly corresponds to TRBD1 (6 bases). With 2 bases removed from V and 4 bases from J, the gap between germline ends came to 12 bases. From germline, CDR1 is LGHDT and CDR2 YNNKEL (reference sequence). The CDR3 consists of 14 residues. The CDR3 nucleotides are TGTGCCAGCAGCCAATACAGGGTTGAATACGAGCAGTACTTC. Protein sequence: CASSQYRVEYEQYF.

The V and J genes are TRBV6-5 and TRBJ1-2; no definite D call. Trimming took off 11 bases at V and 8 bases at J, with 15 bases between the two ends. This CDR3 is 11 amino acids long. The germline gives CDR1 MNHEY, CDR2 SVGAGI. The CDR3 sequence is CASSLEYGYTF. The CDR3 nucleotides read TGTGCCTCTTCGCTGGAGTACGGCTACACCTTC.

This chain links TRBV9 with TRBJ1-3, with TRBD1 matching 7 bases. The CDR3 consists of 15 residues. The junction had 4 bases not matched to a gene; V was cut back by 4 bases and J by 0 bases. CDR1 SGDLS and CDR2 YYNGEE come from the germline V gene. The CDR3 reads CASSPGGSSGNTIYF. In DNA, the CDR3 is TGTGCCAGCAGCCCAGGGGGTAGCTCTGGAAACACCATATATTTT.

The chain has TRBV4-1 and TRBJ1-1, with 7 bases fitting TRBD1. CDR1 and CDR2 from the germline V gene are MGHRA and YSYEKL. V lost 6 bases and J lost 8; bases outside the gene matches: 3. The CDR3 is 11 amino acids. The CDR3: CASSQGVEAFF. In DNA, the CDR3 is TGCGCCAGCAGTCAGGGGGTGGAAGCTTTCTTT.

The rearrangement uses TRBV4-3 and TRBJ1-1; unclear D gene. Trimming took off 1 base at V and 1 base at J, with 7 bases between the two ends. This CDR3 spans 14 amino acids. Germline V CDR1 and CDR2: LGHNA, YSLEER. The CDR3 loop is CASSQVRENTEAFF. The CDR3 region has the DNA TGCGCCAGCAGCCAAGTCCGAGAGAACACTGAAGCTTTCTTT.

The chain couples TRBV11-1 to TRBJ2-1; TRBD1 aligns across 8 bases. The V gene end was trimmed by 5 bases and the J gene end by 10 bases; junction bases not matched to a gene: 13. This CDR3 spans 15 amino acids. Germline V gene lookup returns CDR1 SGHAT and CDR2 FQDESV (reference sequence). The CDR3 is CASSQGAGLMVEQFF. The CDR3 DNA reads as TGTGCCAGCAGCCAGGGGGCAGGGTTGATGGTGGAGCAGTTCTTC.

The chain recombines TRBV5-1 with TRBJ1-3; unclear D gene. V lost 0 bases, J lost 0 bases, and 10 bases lay in between. The CDR3 extends over 16 amino acids. CDR1 and CDR2 (germline): SGHRS, YFSETQ. The CDR3 nucleotides read TGCGCCAGCAGCTTGGCTAGTTCTAGCTCTGGAAACACCATATATTTT. It codes for CASSLASSSSGNTIYF.